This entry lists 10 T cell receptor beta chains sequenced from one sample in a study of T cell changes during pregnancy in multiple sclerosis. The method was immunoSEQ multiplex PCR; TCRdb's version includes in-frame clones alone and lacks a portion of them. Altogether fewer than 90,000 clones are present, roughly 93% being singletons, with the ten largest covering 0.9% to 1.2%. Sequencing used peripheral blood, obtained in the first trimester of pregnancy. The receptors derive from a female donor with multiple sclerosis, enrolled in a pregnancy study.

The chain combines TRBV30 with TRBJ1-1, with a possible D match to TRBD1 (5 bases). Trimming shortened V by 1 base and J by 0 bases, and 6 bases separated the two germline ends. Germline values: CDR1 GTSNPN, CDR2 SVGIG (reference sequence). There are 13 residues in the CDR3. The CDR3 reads CAWSGQLNTEAFF. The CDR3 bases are TGTGCCTGGAGTGGACAGCTGAACACTGAAGCTTTCTTT.

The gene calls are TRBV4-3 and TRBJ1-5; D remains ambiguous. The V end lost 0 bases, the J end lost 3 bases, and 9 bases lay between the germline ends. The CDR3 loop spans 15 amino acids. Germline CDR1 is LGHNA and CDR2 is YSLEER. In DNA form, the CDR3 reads TGCGCCAGCAGCCAAGATCCGTGGGCCAATCAGCCCCAGCATTTT. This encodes CASSQDPWANQPQHF.

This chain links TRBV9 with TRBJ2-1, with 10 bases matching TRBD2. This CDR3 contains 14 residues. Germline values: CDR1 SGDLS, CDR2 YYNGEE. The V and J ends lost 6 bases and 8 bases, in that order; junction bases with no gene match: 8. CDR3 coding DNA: TGTGCCAGCAACTTAGCGGGGGGAGGTGATGAGCAGTTCTTC. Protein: CASNLAGGGDEQFF.

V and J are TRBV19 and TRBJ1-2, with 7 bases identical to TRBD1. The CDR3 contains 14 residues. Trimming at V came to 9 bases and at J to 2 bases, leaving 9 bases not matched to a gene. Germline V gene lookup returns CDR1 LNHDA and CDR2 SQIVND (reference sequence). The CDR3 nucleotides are TGTGCCAGCACTTCCCGACAGGGAAACTATGGCTACACCTTC. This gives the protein CASTSRQGNYGYTF.

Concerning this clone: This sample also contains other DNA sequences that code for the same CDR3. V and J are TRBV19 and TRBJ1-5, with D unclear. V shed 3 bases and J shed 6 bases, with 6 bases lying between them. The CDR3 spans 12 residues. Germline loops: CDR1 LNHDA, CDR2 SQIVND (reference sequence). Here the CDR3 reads CASSIGVQPQHF. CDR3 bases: TGTGCCAGTAGTATCGGGGTTCAGCCCCAGCATTTT. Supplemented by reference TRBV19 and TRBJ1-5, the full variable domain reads DGGITQSPKYLFRKEGQNVTLSCEQNLNHDAMYWYRQDPGQGLRLIYYSQIVNDFQKGDIAEGYSVSREKKESFPLTVTSAQKNPTAFYLCASSIGVQPQHFGDGTRLSIL.

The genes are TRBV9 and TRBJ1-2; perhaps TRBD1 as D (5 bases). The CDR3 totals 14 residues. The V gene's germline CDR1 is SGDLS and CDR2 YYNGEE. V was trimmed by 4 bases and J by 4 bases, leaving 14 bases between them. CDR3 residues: CASSTRAAGYGYTF. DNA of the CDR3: TGTGCCAGCAGCACCAGGGCGGCCGGCTATGGCTACACCTTC.

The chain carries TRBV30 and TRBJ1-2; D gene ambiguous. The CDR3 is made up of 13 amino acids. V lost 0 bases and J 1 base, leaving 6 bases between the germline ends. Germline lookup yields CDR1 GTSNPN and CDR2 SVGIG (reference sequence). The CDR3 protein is CAWSVDINYGYTF. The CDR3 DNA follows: TGTGCCTGGAGTGTAGACATTAACTATGGCTACACCTTC.

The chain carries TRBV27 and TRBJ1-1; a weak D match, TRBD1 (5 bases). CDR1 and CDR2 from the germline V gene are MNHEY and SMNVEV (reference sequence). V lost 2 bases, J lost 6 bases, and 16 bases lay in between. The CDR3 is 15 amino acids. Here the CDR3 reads CASSLRGTSAAEAFF. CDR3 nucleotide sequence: TGTGCCAGCAGTTTACGCGGGACCTCAGCGGCTGAAGCTTTCTTT.

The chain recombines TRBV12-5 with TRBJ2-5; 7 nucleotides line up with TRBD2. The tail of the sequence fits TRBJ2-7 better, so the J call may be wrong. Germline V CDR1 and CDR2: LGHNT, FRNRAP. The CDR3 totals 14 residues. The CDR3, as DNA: TGTGCTAGTGGTCCCAGGGAGGGGACCTACGAGCAGTACTTC. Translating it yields CASGPREGTYEQYF.

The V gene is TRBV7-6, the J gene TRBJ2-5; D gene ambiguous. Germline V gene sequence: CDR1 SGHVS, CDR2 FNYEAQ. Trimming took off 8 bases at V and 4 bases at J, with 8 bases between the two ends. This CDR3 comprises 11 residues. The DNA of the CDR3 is TGTGCCAGCGTGCACACAGAGACCCAGTACTTC. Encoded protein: CASVHTETQYF.